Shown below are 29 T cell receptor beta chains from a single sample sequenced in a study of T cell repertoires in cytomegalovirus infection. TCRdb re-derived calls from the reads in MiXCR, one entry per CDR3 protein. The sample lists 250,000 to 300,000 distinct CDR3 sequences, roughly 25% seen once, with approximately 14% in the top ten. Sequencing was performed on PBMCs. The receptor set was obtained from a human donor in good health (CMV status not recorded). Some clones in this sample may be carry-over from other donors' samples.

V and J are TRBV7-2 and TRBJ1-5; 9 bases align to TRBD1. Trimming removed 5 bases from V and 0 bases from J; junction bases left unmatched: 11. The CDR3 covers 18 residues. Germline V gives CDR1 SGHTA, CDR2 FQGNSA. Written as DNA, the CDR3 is TGTGCCAGCAGCCTGGGACAGGGTTCTATATATAGCAATCAGCCCCAGCATTTT. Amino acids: CASSLGQGSIYSNQPQHF.

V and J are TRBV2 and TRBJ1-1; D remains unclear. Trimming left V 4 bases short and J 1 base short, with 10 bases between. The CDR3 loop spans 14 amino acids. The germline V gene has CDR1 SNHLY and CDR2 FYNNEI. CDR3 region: CASSVSGKNTEAFF. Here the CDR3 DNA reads TGTGCCAGCAGTGTATCGGGAAAGAACACTGAAGCTTTCTTT.

Here the CDR3 reads CATETGGNQPQHF. CDR3 bases: TGTGCCACCGAGACAGGGGGAAATCAGCCCCAGCATTTT. The V call is TRBV19, the J call TRBJ1-5, with TRBD1 identical over 9 bases. The CDR3 has 13 amino acids. Germline values: CDR1 LNHDA, CDR2 SQIVND (reference sequence). With 10 bases clipped from V and 4 bases from J, the junction kept 5 bases outside the gene matches.

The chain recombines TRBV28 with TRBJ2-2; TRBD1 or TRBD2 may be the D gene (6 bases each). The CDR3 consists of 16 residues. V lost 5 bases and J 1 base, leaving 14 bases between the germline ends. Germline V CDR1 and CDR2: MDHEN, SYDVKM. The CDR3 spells CASSPTGARNTGELFF. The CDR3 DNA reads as TGTGCCAGCAGTCCGACGGGGGCTAGGAACACCGGGGAGCTGTTTTTT.

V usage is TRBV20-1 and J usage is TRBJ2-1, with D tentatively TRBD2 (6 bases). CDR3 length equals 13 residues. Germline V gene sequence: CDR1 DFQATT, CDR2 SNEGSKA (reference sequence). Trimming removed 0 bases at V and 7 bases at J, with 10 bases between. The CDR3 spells CSARDGSSNEQFF. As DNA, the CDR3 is TGCAGTGCTAGAGACGGGAGCTCAAATGAGCAGTTCTTC.

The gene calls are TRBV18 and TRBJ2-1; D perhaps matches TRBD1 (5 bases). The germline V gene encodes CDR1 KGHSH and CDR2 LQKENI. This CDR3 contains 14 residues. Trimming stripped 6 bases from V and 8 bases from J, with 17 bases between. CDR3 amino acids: CASSRQIRGYEQFF. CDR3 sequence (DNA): TGTGCCAGCTCCCGACAGATACGTGGGTATGAGCAGTTCTTC.

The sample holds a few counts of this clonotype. In DNA form, the CDR3 reads TGCGCCAGCAGCTCTCGGGGGCAGGGACACACTGAAGCTTTCTTT. It yields the protein CASSSRGQGHTEAFF. This rearrangement joins TRBV5-1 to TRBJ1-1; maybe TRBD1 (6 bases). With 3 bases removed from V and 3 bases from J, the gap between germline ends came to 15 bases. Per germline, CDR1 SGHRS and CDR2 YFSETQ. There are 15 residues in the CDR3.

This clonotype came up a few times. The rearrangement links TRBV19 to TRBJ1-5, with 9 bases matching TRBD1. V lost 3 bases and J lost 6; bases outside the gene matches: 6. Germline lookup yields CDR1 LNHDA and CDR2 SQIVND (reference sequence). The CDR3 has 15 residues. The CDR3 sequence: CASSMGTGKVQPQHF. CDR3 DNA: TGTGCCAGTAGTATGGGGACAGGGAAGGTTCAGCCCCAGCATTTT.

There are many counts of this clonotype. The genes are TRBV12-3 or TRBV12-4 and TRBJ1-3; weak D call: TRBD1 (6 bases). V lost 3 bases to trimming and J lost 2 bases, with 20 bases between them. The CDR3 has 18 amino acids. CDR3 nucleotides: TGTGCCAGCAGTTTGGAGATGGGGGGCCTCCCAACTGGAAACACCATATATTTT. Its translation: CASSLEMGGLPTGNTIYF.

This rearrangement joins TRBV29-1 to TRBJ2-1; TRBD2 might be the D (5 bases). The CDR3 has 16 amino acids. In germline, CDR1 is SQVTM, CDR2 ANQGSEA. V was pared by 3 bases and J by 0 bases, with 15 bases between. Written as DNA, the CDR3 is TGCAGCGTTGATGGGCTAGCACCGAGCTCCTACAATGAGCAGTTCTTC. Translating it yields CSVDGLAPSSYNEQFF.

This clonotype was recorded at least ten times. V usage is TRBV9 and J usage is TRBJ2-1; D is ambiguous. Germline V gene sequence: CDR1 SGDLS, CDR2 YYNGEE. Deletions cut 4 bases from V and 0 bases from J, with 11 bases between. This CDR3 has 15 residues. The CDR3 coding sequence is TGTGCCAGCAGCCGCAGTGATAGCTCCTACAATGAGCAGTTCTTC. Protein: CASSRSDSSYNEQFF.

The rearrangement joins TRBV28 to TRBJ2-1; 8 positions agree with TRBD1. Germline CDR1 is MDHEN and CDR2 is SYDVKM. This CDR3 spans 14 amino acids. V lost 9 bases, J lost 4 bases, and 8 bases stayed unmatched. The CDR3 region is CASTRDRIYNEQFF. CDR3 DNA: TGTGCCAGTACTCGGGACAGGATTTACAATGAGCAGTTCTTC.

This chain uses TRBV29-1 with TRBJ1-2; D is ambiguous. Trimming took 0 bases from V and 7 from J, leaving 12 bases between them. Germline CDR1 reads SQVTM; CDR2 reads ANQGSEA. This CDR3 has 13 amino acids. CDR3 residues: CSVEDAVTRGYTF. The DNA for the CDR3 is TGCAGCGTTGAAGACGCCGTGACCCGTGGCTACACCTTC. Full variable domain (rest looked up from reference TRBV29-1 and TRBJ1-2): SAVISQKPSRDICQRGTSLTIQCQVDSQVTMMFWYRQQPGQSLTLIATANQGSEATYESGFVIDKFPISRPNLTFSTLTVSNMSPEDSSIYLCSVEDAVTRGYTFGSGTRLTVV.

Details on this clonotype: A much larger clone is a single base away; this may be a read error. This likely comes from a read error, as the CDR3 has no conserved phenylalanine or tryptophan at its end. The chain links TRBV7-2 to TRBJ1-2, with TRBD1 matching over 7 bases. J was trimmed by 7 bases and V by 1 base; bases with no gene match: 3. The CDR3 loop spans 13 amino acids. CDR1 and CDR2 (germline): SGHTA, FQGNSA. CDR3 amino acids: CASSLGQGRGYTS. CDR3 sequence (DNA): TGTGCCAGCAGCTTAGGACAGGGACGTGGCTACACCTCC.

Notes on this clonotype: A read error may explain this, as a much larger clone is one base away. The CDR3 sequence is CASRQTSYLEQYF. The CDR3 DNA reads as TGTGCCAGCAGACAAACTTCCTATCTCGAGCAGTACTTC. The chain combines TRBV28 with TRBJ2-7; no definite D call. Germline CDR1 is MDHEN and CDR2 is SYDVKM. There are 13 residues in the CDR3. Trimming shortened V by 6 bases and J by 6 bases, and 15 bases separated the two germline ends.

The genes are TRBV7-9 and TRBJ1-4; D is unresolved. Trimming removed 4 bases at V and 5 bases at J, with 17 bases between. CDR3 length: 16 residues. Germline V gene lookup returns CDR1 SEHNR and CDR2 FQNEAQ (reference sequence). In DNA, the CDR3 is TGTGCCAGCAGCTGGACGGCATATTCAAGGAATGAAAAACTGTTTTTT. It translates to CASSWTAYSRNEKLFF.

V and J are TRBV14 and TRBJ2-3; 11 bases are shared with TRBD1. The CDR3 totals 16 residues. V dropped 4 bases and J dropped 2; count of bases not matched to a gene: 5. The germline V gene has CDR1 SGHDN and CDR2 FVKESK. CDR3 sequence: CASSLRTGGPTDTQYF. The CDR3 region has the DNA TGTGCCAGCAGCCTACGGACAGGGGGCCCCACAGATACGCAGTATTTT.

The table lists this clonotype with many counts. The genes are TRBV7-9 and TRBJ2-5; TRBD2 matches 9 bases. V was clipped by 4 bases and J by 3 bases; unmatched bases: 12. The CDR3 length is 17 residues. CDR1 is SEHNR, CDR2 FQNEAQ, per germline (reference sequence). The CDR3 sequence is CASSSQGSGSQKETQYF. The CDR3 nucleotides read TGTGCCAGCAGCTCCCAAGGTAGCGGGAGCCAGAAAGAGACCCAGTACTTC.

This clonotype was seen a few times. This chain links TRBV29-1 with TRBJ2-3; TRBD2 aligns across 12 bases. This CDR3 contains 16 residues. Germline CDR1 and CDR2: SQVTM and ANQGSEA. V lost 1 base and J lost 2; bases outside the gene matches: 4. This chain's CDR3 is CSVEVLAGGPTDTQYF. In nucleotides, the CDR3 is TGCAGCGTTGAAGTTCTAGCGGGGGGGCCCACAGATACGCAGTATTTT.

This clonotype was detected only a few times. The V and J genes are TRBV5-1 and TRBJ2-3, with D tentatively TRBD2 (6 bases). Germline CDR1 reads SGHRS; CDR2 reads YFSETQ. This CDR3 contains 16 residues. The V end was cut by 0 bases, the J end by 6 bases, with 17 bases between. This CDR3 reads CASSLEGLAGRDTQYF. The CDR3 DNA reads TGCGCCAGCAGCTTGGAAGGCTTGGCGGGGCGGGATACGCAGTATTTT. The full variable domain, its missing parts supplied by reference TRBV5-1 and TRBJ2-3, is KAGVTQTPRYLIKTRGQQVTLSCSPISGHRSVSWYQQTPGQGLQFLFEYFSETQRNKGNFPGRFSGRQFSNSRSEMNVSTLELGDSALYLCASSLEGLAGRDTQYFGPGTRLTVL.

CDR3 nucleotide sequence: TGTGCCAGCAGTGCGACAGGGGTCACCGGGGAGCTGTTTTTT. Protein sequence: CASSATGVTGELFF. This chain uses TRBV6-6 with TRBJ2-2; 8 nucleotides line up with TRBD1. Losses at the gene ends were 5 bases for V and 4 bases for J; bases not matched to a gene: 3. Germline lookup yields CDR1 MNHNY and CDR2 SVGAGI (reference sequence). The CDR3 extends over 14 amino acids.

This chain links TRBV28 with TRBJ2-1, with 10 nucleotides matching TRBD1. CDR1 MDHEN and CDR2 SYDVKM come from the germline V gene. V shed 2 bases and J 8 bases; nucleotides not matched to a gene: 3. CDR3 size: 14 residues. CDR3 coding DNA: TGTGCCAGCAGTTTACGACAGGGGGCCGATGAGCAGTTCTTC. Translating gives CASSLRQGADEQFF.

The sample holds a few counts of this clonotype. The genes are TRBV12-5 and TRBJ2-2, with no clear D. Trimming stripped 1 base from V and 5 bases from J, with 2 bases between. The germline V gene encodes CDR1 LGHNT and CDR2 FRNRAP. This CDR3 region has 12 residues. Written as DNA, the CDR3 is TGTGCTAGTGGTTTGGGTACCGGGGAGCTGTTTTTT. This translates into CASGLGTGELFF.

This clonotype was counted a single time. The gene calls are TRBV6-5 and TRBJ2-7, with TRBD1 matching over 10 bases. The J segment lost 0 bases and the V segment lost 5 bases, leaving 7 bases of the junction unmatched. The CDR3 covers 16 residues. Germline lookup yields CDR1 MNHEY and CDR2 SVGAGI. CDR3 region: CASSAGTGDSSYEQYV. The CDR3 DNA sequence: TGTGCCAGCAGTGCCGGGACAGGGGATAGCTCCTACGAGCAGTACGTC.

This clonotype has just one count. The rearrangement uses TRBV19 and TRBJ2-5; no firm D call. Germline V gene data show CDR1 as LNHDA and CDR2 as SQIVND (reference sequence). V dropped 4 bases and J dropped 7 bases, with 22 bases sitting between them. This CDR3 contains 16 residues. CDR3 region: CASSTLPKGGSGTQYF. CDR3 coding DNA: TGTGCCAGTAGTACCCTCCCCAAGGGCGGATCTGGGACCCAGTACTTC. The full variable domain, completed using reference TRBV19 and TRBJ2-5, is DGGITQSPKYLFRKEGQNVTLSCEQNLNHDAMYWYRQDPGQGLRLIYYSQIVNDFQKGDIAEGYSVSREKKESFPLTVTSAQKNPTAFYLCASSTLPKGGSGTQYFGPGTRLLVL.

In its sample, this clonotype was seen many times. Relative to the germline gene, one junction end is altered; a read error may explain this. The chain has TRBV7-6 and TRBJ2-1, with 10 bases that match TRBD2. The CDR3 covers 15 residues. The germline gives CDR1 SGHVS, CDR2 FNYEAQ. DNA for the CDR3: TGTGCTAGCAGCGCGAGCGGGGGGGACCACGGTGAGCAGTTCTTC. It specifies CASSASGGDHGEQFF. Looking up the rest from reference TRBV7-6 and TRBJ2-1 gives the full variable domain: GAGVSQSPRYKVTKRGQDVALRCDPISGHVSLYWYRQALGQGPEFLTYFNYEAQQDKSGLPNDRFSAERPEGSISTLTIQRTEQRDSAMYRCASSASGGDHGEQFFGPGTRLTVL.

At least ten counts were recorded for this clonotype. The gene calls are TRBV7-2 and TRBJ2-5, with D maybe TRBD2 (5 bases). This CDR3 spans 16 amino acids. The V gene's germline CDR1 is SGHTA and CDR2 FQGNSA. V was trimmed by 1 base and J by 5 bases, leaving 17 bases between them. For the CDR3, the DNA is TGTGCCAGCAGCTTAGACGGGTCACCCAGAGGGGAGACCCAGTACTTC. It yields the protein CASSLDGSPRGETQYF.

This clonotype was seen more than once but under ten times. CDR3 protein: CASSLKAGSNSNQPQHF. The CDR3 DNA sequence: TGTGCCAGCAGTTTAAAAGCAGGGTCGAATAGCAATCAGCCCCAGCATTTT. V and J are TRBV28 and TRBJ1-5; D is perhaps TRBD1 (5 bases). Germline loops: CDR1 MDHEN, CDR2 SYDVKM. The V and J ends lost 2 bases and 0 bases respectively, with 14 bases between them. This CDR3 is 17 amino acids long.

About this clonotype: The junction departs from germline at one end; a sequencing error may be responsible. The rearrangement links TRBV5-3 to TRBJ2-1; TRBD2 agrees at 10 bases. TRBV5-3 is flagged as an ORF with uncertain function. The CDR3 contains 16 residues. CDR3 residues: CASSLERGGSYNEQFF. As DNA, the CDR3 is TGTGCCAGCAGCTTGGAGCGGGGGGGGTCCTACAATGAGCAGTTCTTC.